The rows below give T cell receptor beta chains drawn from one sample of a study of long-term antiretroviral therapy in people with HIV. Profiled with immunoSEQ multiplex PCR; TCRdb holds only in-frame clones, not every one. The data contain under 20,000 clones, around nine tenths of them singletons. The sample consisted of unsorted PBMCs, taken 0.5 years after starting antiretroviral therapy. The receptors come from a middle-aged man with HIV. Each CDR3 is given with its conserved first and last residue. A D gene is named only where the DNA matches it firmly. Some rows have no size entry. The others give once, few or many, or a class for an expanded clone.

CDR3	DNA	V	size	D	J
CASSFAGTGGYEQYF	TGTGCCAGCAGTTTCGCCGGGACAGGGGGTTACGAGCAGTACTTC	TRBV27	.	TRBD1	TRBJ2-7
CASSFGGRQFLNTEAFF	TGTGCCAGCAGCTTTGGGGGGAGACAGTTTCTGAACACTGAAGCTTTCTTT	TRBV5-6	.	.	TRBJ1-1
CASTNSYFRYGYTF	TGTGCCAGCACCAATAGCTACTTCCGCTATGGCTACACCTTC	TRBV28	.	.	TRBJ1-2
CASAEGVDLEAFF	TGTGCCAGCGCGGAGGGGGTGGACCTTGAAGCTTTCTTT	TRBV4-2	.	.	TRBJ1-1
CASSATRPGYEQYF	TGTGCCAGCAGCGCCACCCGCCCAGGCTACGAGCAGTACTTC	TRBV7-2	.	.	TRBJ2-7
CASTTWGAPGTGSYEQYF	TGTGCCAGCACCACATGGGGAGCCCCCGGGACAGGGTCCTACGAGCAGTACTTC	TRBV27	.	TRBD1	TRBJ2-7
CATSRDQAGLGGYTF	TGTGCCACCAGCAGAGATCAGGCAGGGCTTGGTGGCTACACCTTC	TRBV15	.	.	TRBJ1-2
CASSLGGGGNYGYTF	TGTGCCAGCAGCTTGGGCGGGGGAGGTAACTATGGCTACACCTTC	TRBV5-6	few	.	TRBJ1-2
CATRGPGNQPQHF	TGTGCCACCCGGGGGCCGGGCAATCAGCCCCAGCATTTT	TRBV27	.	.	TRBJ1-5
CASSPRTGTDTQYF	TGTGCCAGCAGTCCCAGGACAGGCACAGATACGCAGTATTTT	TRBV2	.	.	TRBJ2-3
CASSFQPAYEQYF	TGCGCCAGCAGCTTTCAGCCTGCCTACGAGCAGTACTTC	TRBV5-1	.	.	TRBJ2-7
CASARTSGPLDTGELFF	TGTGCCAGTGCCCGGACTAGCGGGCCCCTAGACACCGGGGAGCTGTTTTTT	TRBV19	.	TRBD2	TRBJ2-2
CASSQLDSPIYGYTF	TGCGCCAGCAGCCAACTGGATAGCCCAATCTATGGCTACACCTTC	TRBV4-1	.	.	TRBJ1-2
CASSYQDARGYTF	TGTGCCAGCAGCTACCAGGACGCTCGGGGCTACACCTTC	TRBV7-9	.	.	TRBJ1-2
CASSLADRDSYEQYF	TGCGCCAGCAGCTTGGCCGACAGAGACTCCTACGAGCAGTACTTC	TRBV5-1	.	.	TRBJ2-7
CASSLGTGGQETQYF	TGCGCCAGCAGCTTAGGGACAGGGGGACAAGAGACCCAGTACTTC	TRBV5-1	once	TRBD1	TRBJ2-5
CASSERAGLEPQHF	TGTGCCAGCAGTGAAAGGGCCGGTCTTGAGCCCCAGCATTTT	TRBV6-1	.	.	TRBJ1-5
CASSLDQAGEQYF	TGTGCCAGCAGCTTAGATCAGGCCGGCGAGCAGTACTTC	TRBV11-2	.	.	TRBJ2-7
CASSLGGTEPYGYTF	TGCGCCAGCAGCTTGGGGGGGACAGAGCCCTACGGCTACACCTTC	TRBV5-1	.	TRBD1	TRBJ1-2
CASSQLTGVREAFF	TGCGCCAGCAGCCAACTTACAGGGGTACGGGAAGCTTTCTTT	TRBV4-1	.	TRBD1	TRBJ1-1
CASSPGGATEAFF	TGTGCCAGCAGCCCGGGGGGTGCCACTGAAGCTTTCTTT	TRBV14	.	.	TRBJ1-1
CASSSRLAGAVGEQYF	TGTGCCAGCAGCTCTAGACTAGCGGGGGCCGTCGGGGAGCAGTACTTC	TRBV9	.	TRBD2	TRBJ2-7
CASRTGSFSTDTQYF	TGCGCCAGCAGAACAGGGTCCTTTAGCACAGATACGCAGTATTTT	TRBV4-1	.	.	TRBJ2-3
CASSSDSSYEQYF	TGTGCCAGCAGCTCGGACAGCTCCTACGAGCAGTACTTC	TRBV7-9	.	.	TRBJ2-7
CASSFEMGKNTEAFF	TGTGCCAGCAGCTTTGAAATGGGGAAGAACACTGAAGCTTTCTTT	TRBV5-4	.	.	TRBJ1-1
CAWSKQFTGANVLTF	TGTGCCTGGAGTAAACAGTTCACTGGGGCCAACGTCCTGACTTTC	TRBV30	.	.	TRBJ2-6
CASRRGSDTQYF	TGTGCCAGCAGGCGGGGGTCAGATACGCAGTATTTT	TRBV28	once	TRBD2	TRBJ2-3
CASSAAGGTGELFF	TGTGCCAGCAGTGCAGCGGGCGGCACCGGGGAGCTGTTTTTT	TRBV25-1	.	.	TRBJ2-2
CASTYSDTQYF	TGTGCCAGCACATACTCAGATACGCAGTATTTT	TRBV27	.	.	TRBJ2-3
CASSRDRVQGGGAFF	TGTGCCAGCTCCCGGGACAGGGTCCAGGGAGGTGGAGCTTTCTTT	TRBV19	.	TRBD1	TRBJ1-1
CASSPNLGQGAEQYF	TGTGCCAGCAGCCCCAACCTCGGACAGGGCGCCGAGCAGTACTTC	TRBV14	.	TRBD1	TRBJ2-7
CASSPLYSGSGSTGELFF	TGTGCCAGCTCACCATTATATAGCGGGAGCGGTTCGACCGGGGAGCTGTTTTTT	TRBV18	.	TRBD2	TRBJ2-2
CASSLGGSGTEAFF	TGTGCCAGCAGTTTAGGGGGGTCTGGCACTGAAGCTTTCTTT	TRBV27	.	.	TRBJ1-1
CAWNRPGYGYTF	TGTGCCTGGAACCGACCCGGTTATGGCTACACCTTC	TRBV30	.	.	TRBJ1-2
CASSTLEQGTIYEQYF	TGTGCCAGCAGCACCCTAGAACAGGGGACAATCTACGAGCAGTACTTC	TRBV13	.	TRBD1	TRBJ2-7
CASSLVGGADTQYF	TGTGCCAGCAGCTTAGTCGGGGGGGCAGATACGCAGTATTTT	TRBV7-2	.	TRBD2	TRBJ2-3
CASSDQGAGTGELFF	TGTGCCAGCAGTGATCAGGGGGCCGGCACCGGGGAGCTGTTTTTT	TRBV2	.	TRBD1	TRBJ2-2
CASSLDDWGDTEAFF	TGCGCCAGCAGCTTGGATGATTGGGGGGACACTGAAGCTTTCTTT	TRBV5-1	.	.	TRBJ1-1
CASSIDHPRSYGYTF	TGTGCCAGTAGTATAGATCATCCACGAAGCTATGGCTACACCTTC	TRBV19	.	.	TRBJ1-2
CASSTLRSGFTDTQYF	TGTGCCAGTAGTACTCTGCGTTCGGGCTTCACAGATACGCAGTATTTT	TRBV19	.	.	TRBJ2-3